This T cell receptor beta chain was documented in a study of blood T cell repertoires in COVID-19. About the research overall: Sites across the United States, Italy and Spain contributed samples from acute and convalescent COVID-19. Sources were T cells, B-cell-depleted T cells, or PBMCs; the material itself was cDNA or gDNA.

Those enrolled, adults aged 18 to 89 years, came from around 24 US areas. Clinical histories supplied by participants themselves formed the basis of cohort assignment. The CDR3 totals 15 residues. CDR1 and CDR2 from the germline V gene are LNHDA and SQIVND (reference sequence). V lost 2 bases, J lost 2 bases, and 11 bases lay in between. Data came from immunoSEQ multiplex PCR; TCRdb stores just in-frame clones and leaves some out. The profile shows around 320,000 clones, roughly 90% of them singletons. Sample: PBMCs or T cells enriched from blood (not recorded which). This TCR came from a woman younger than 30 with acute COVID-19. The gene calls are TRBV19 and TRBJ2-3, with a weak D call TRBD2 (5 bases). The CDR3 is CASSITRDITDTQYF. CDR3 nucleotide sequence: TGTGCCAGTAGTATAACCCGGGATATCACAGATACGCAGTATTTT.